The 18 T cell receptor beta chains reported below all come from one sample, sequenced in a study of cytomegalovirus exposure and HLA in healthy donors listed by TCRdb under 2017. Library prep was done by the immunoSEQ multiplex PCR assay. TCRdb obtained this table from immuneACCESS and retained in-frame rearrangements with V and J assigned. These tables miss some clones; where compared with another copy, unresolved V genes account for less than half of the shortfall, and the remainder is unexplained. The sample table contains just under 65,000 clones; only one count was recorded for approximately 95% of them. The top ten constitute about 7% of the sample. Sequencing input: PBMCs. The receptors originated from a woman aged 18-29 years in good health and CMV-seropositive.

V gene TRBV5-4 combines with J gene TRBJ2-2; a possible D gene is TRBD2 (6 bases). CDR1 and CDR2 from the germline V gene are SGHNT and YYREEE (reference sequence). The CDR3 runs to 17 residues. Deletions cut 4 bases from V and 7 bases from J, with 23 bases between. CDR3 sequence: CASSAAGTGGIRGELFF. DNA for the CDR3: TGTGCCAGCAGCGCGGCAGGAACTGGAGGGATTCGCGGGGAGCTGTTTTTT.

V gene TRBV30 combines with J gene TRBJ2-6; D call uncertain. The CDR3 has 16 amino acids. Between the trimmed V and J ends, which lost 3 bases and 0 bases, there was a span of 12 bases. The germline V gene encodes CDR1 GTSNPN and CDR2 SVGIG (reference sequence). CDR3 DNA: TGTGCCTGGAGCCCCCGGAGATCCTCTGGGGCCAACGTCCTGACTTTC. Its protein is CAWSPRRSSGANVLTF.

The chain combines TRBV30 with TRBJ1-3; D not certain. The CDR3 runs to 13 residues. The V end lost 4 bases, the J end lost 0 bases, and 7 bases lay between the germline ends. The germline V gene has CDR1 GTSNPN and CDR2 SVGIG (reference sequence). This CDR3 reads CAWNGYSGNTIYF. In DNA, the CDR3 is TGTGCCTGGAACGGGTACTCTGGAAACACCATATATTTT.

This clone was counted a single time. The V gene is TRBV2, the J gene TRBJ2-1; the D is unclear. In germline, CDR1 is SNHLY, CDR2 FYNNEI. This CDR3 has 13 residues. The germline V and J ends were trimmed by 7 bases and 2 bases, with 9 bases remaining between them. The CDR3 reads CASMVGPYNEQFF. Written as DNA, the CDR3 is TGTGCCAGCATGGTGGGCCCCTACAATGAGCAGTTCTTC.

The chain combines TRBV7-2 with TRBJ2-1; the match to TRBD2 covers 10 bases. V lost 1 base and J lost 10; bases outside the gene matches: 10. CDR3 length: 16 amino acids. Germline values: CDR1 SGHTA, CDR2 FQGNSA. As DNA, the CDR3 is TGTGCCAGCAGCTTAGTCAGCGGGAGGGCCGGTCGGGAGCAGTTCTTC. It specifies CASSLVSGRAGREQFF. The variable domain in full, completed from reference TRBV7-2 and TRBJ2-1, reads GAGVSQSPSNKVTEKGKDVELRCDPISGHTALYWYRQSLGQGLEFLIYFQGNSAPDKSGLPSDRFSAERTGGSVSTLTIQRTQQEDSAVYLCASSLVSGRAGREQFFGPGTRLTVL.

The V and J genes are TRBV2 and TRBJ1-5; D might be TRBD1 (5 bases). CDR1 and CDR2 from the germline V gene are SNHLY and FYNNEI. Trimming removed 3 bases from V and 3 bases from J, with 12 bases in between. The CDR3 covers 15 residues. This chain's CDR3 is CASSEQGIANQPQHF. The CDR3 nucleotides read TGTGCCAGCAGTGAGCAGGGAATTGCCAATCAGCCCCAGCATTTT.

The V gene is TRBV9, the J gene TRBJ2-2, with TRBD1 as a possible D gene (7 bases). V lost 2 bases and J lost 3, with 8 bases in between. Per germline, CDR1 SGDLS and CDR2 YYNGEE. The CDR3 spans 14 residues. CDR3 sequence: CASSVRGDTGELFF. CDR3 in DNA: TGTGCCAGCAGCGTCAGGGGGGACACCGGGGAGCTGTTTTTT.

To note about this clone: Germline is not matched at one junction end, which may reflect a read error. This chain links TRBV2 with TRBJ2-5; the D gene could be TRBD1 or TRBD2 (6 bases each). The CDR3 is 13 amino acids. Germline V gene data show CDR1 as SNHLY and CDR2 as FYNNEI. This chain's CDR3 is CASREGGRETQYF. The CDR3 DNA sequence: TGTGCCAGCAGAGAAGGGGGGAGGGAGACCCAGTACTTC.

This chain links TRBV15 with TRBJ1-2; D possibly corresponds to TRBD1 (5 bases). The germline V gene has CDR1 LNHNV and CDR2 YYDKDF (reference sequence). CDR3 length: 15 residues. V lost 1 base to trimming and J lost 7 bases, with 16 bases between them. CDR3 DNA sequence: TGTGCCACCAGCAGAGGTAGCCAGGGCCTCGGTGGCTACACCTTC. Encoded protein: CATSRGSQGLGGYTF.

This chain connects TRBV7-2 to TRBJ1-5, with D hard to call. CDR3 length: 13 residues. V was clipped by 1 base and J by 9 bases, with 10 bases between them. Germline values: CDR1 SGHTA, CDR2 FQGNSA. The CDR3 nucleotides are TGTGCCAGCAGCTTAGGGGGAGAGGGGCCCCAGCATTTT. Encoded protein: CASSLGGEGPQHF.

This clone occurred once. The chain recombines TRBV10-3 with TRBJ2-7, with D uncertain. V lost 8 bases, J lost 3 bases, and 8 bases lay in between. From germline, CDR1 is ENHRY and CDR2 SYGVKD. The CDR3 extends over 11 amino acids. The DNA for the CDR3 is TGTGCCATCGGTGGAGACTACGAGCAGTACTTC. This codes for CAIGGDYEQYF.

The V gene is TRBV7-8, the J gene TRBJ1-4; D is undetermined. The germline gives CDR1 SGHVS, CDR2 FQNEAQ. The CDR3 contains 17 residues. Trimming removed 5 bases at V and 1 base at J, with 17 bases between. CDR3: CASSQTSGIRTNEKLFF. DNA of the CDR3: TGTGCCAGCAGCCAGACGTCGGGGATTCGAACTAATGAAAAACTGTTTTTT.

This clone turned up a few times. The chain employs TRBV5-6 and TRBJ1-2; D is undetermined. The CDR3 has 12 residues. The V and J ends lost 6 bases and 4 bases respectively, with 10 bases between them. The V gene's germline CDR1 is SGHDT and CDR2 YYEEEE. The CDR3 sequence is CASIVDSYGYTF. CDR3 in DNA: TGTGCCAGCATCGTCGACTCCTATGGCTACACCTTC.

The genes are TRBV5-5 and TRBJ1-6; 7 bases align to TRBD1. Trimming took 4 bases from V and 7 from J; bases not matched to a gene: 14. From germline, CDR1 is SGHKS and CDR2 YYEKEE (reference sequence). The CDR3 extends over 17 amino acids. For the CDR3, the DNA is TGTGCCAGCAGCGCTAAAACAGGGGAGATTAGAAATTCACCCCTCCACTTT. It codes for CASSAKTGEIRNSPLHF.

CDR3 amino acids: CATSRKGTYYTGELFF. CDR3 bases: TGTGCCACCAGCAGGAAAGGGACATATTACACCGGGGAGCTGTTTTTT. The chain couples TRBV15 to TRBJ2-2; a weak D match, TRBD1 (6 bases). Between the trimmed V and J ends, which lost 3 bases and 3 bases, there was a span of 14 bases. The germline gives CDR1 LNHNV, CDR2 YYDKDF (reference sequence). The CDR3 covers 16 residues.

The chain recombines TRBV15 with TRBJ2-5; the D gene is possibly TRBD1 (6 bases). CDR3 length: 18 residues. The V gene's germline CDR1 is LNHNV and CDR2 YYDKDF (reference sequence). Trimming took off 0 bases at V and 3 bases at J, with 20 bases between the two ends. CDR3 DNA: TGTGCCACCAGCAGAGATTTAGGGGCCAGGGGTCGAAAAGAGACCCAGTACTTC. Translated, it gives CATSRDLGARGRKETQYF.

The rearrangement links TRBV7-2 to TRBJ2-3; D uncertain. The CDR3 is 15 residues long. From germline, CDR1 is SGHTA and CDR2 FQGNSA. Trimming pared 5 bases from V and 2 bases from J, leaving 14 bases between. This CDR3 reads CASSPLAQPTDTQYF. The CDR3 DNA sequence: TGTGCCAGCAGCCCCTTGGCACAGCCCACAGATACGCAGTATTTT.

This chain links TRBV19 with TRBJ2-1; possible D gene TRBD2, 5 bases. In germline, CDR1 is LNHDA, CDR2 SQIVND (reference sequence). The CDR3 runs 13 residues. Trimming stripped 9 bases from V and 0 bases from J, with 9 bases between. Here the CDR3 reads CASGKSSYNEQFF. The DNA for the CDR3 is TGTGCCAGCGGGAAGAGCTCCTACAATGAGCAGTTCTTC.